These 15 T cell receptor beta chains were all obtained from the same sample, sequenced in a study of cytomegalovirus exposure and HLA in healthy donors. With 60 Vbeta and 13 Jbeta primers, the PCR was carried out. Clones were read by immunoSEQ multiplex PCR, and TCRdb kept only the in-frame ones, dropping some. Here the sample spans nearly 110,000 clones, 77% being singletons. Material: PBMCs. The receptors shown here come from a male donor in good health and CMV-seronegative.

The V call is TRBV5-1, the J call TRBJ2-5; 12 nucleotides agree with TRBD2. J lost 2 bases, V lost 5 bases, and 4 bases had no gene match. CDR3 length equals 15 residues. In germline, CDR1 is SGHRS, CDR2 YFSETQ. The DNA for the CDR3 is TGCGCCAGCAGACTAGCGGGAGGTGCTCAAGAGACCCAGTACTTC. It is translated as CASRLAGGAQETQYF.

This clone was seen just once. V is TRBV2 and J is TRBJ1-4; TRBD1 aligns across 8 bases. V lost 8 bases and J lost 0; bases outside the gene matches: 5. Germline CDR1 and CDR2: SNHLY and FYNNEI. The CDR3 is made up of 15 amino acids. This CDR3 reads CASQTGVATNEKLFF. The CDR3 bases are TGTGCCAGCCAGACAGGGGTCGCAACTAATGAAAAACTGTTTTTT.

CDR3 bases: TGCAGCGTTGAAGATGGACGGAATCACAGGGCCCAGTACTTC. Its translation: CSVEDGRNHRAQYF. This chain links TRBV29-1 with TRBJ2-5, with D possibly being TRBD1 (6 bases). V lost 0 bases to trimming and J lost 9 bases, with 17 bases between them. The length of the CDR3 is 14 residues. CDR1 and CDR2 from the germline V gene are SQVTM and ANQGSEA.

This clone was detected only a few times. The rearrangement uses TRBV7-9 and TRBJ1-5; D is possibly TRBD1 (6 bases). Between the trimmed V and J ends, which lost 6 bases and 4 bases, there was a span of 10 bases. The CDR3 consists of 13 residues. Germline V gives CDR1 SEHNR, CDR2 FQNEAQ (reference sequence). The CDR3 is CASRRTENQPQHF. In DNA, the CDR3 is TGTGCCAGCAGAAGGACAGAAAATCAGCCCCAGCATTTT.

The chain is built from TRBV6-1 and TRBJ2-3, with TRBD2 matching over 7 bases. With 6 bases clipped from V and 2 bases from J, the junction kept 5 bases outside the gene matches. Looked up from germline, CDR1 is MNHNS and CDR2 is SASEGT. CDR3 size: 14 residues. CDR3 protein: CASRVAGLTDTQYF. The CDR3 DNA is TGTGCCAGCAGGGTAGCGGGCCTCACAGATACGCAGTATTTT.

There are a few counts of this clone. The J gene is TRBJ2-7, the V gene TRBV29-1; a weak D match, TRBD1 (7 bases). This CDR3 has 13 residues. The V end lost 3 bases, the J end lost 6 bases, and 15 bases lay between the germline ends. CDR1 SQVTM and CDR2 ANQGSEA come from the germline V gene. The CDR3 sequence: CSVEVQGRSEQYF. The CDR3 bases are TGCAGCGTTGAGGTACAGGGGAGGAGCGAGCAGTACTTC.

The chain recombines TRBV7-2 with TRBJ2-7; D might be TRBD2 (6 bases). This CDR3 spans 15 amino acids. V dropped 4 bases and J dropped 2 bases, with 15 bases sitting between them. Germline lookup yields CDR1 SGHTA and CDR2 FQGNSA. The CDR3 protein is CASSSPGTSPYEQYF. DNA of the CDR3: TGTGCCAGCAGCTCCCCTGGGACTTCGCCCTACGAGCAGTACTTC.

The chain joins TRBV29-1 to TRBJ1-1, with TRBD1 identical over 10 bases. CDR1 is SQVTM and CDR2 is ANQGSEA in the germline V gene. The CDR3 covers 12 residues. Germline trimming cut 6 bases from V and 5 bases from J; bases unmatched to any gene: 3. The CDR3 region is CSVDRGRTEAFF. CDR3 coding DNA: TGCAGCGTGGACAGGGGGAGGACTGAAGCTTTCTTT.

The rearrangement uses TRBV29-1 and TRBJ2-7; the D gene is possibly TRBD2 (5 bases). Trimming removed 4 bases from V and 0 bases from J, with 13 bases in between. The CDR3 is 14 amino acids. Germline values: CDR1 SQVTM, CDR2 ANQGSEA. In DNA, the CDR3 is TGCAGCGTTGTGGTAGGAACTAGCTCCTACGAGCAGTACTTC. As protein: CSVVVGTSSYEQYF.

The genes are TRBV5-1 and TRBJ2-1; 9 bases align to TRBD2. The length of the CDR3 is 14 residues. Germline CDR1 and CDR2: SGHRS and YFSETQ. Trimming removed 4 bases from V and 7 bases from J; junction bases left unmatched: 6. The CDR3: CASSTASGINEQFF. The CDR3 DNA reads TGCGCCAGCAGCACCGCTAGCGGGATAAATGAGCAGTTCTTC.

This chain links TRBV6-1 with TRBJ2-7; D possibly corresponds to TRBD1 (5 bases). This CDR3 comprises 12 residues. The germline V and J ends were trimmed by 7 bases and 2 bases, with 9 bases remaining between them. Looked up from germline, CDR1 is MNHNS and CDR2 is SASEGT. The DNA of the CDR3 is TGTGCCAGCACCCCCAGGGCCTACGAGCAGTACTTC. Its translation: CASTPRAYEQYF.

V and J are TRBV28 and TRBJ2-1, with TRBD1 matching 9 bases. CDR3 size: 16 residues. The germline gives CDR1 MDHEN, CDR2 SYDVKM. The V and J ends lost 6 bases and 6 bases, in that order; junction bases with no gene match: 12. CDR3 region: CASSPPSGQGSNEQFF. As DNA, the CDR3 is TGTGCCAGCAGCCCCCCCTCGGGACAGGGAAGCAATGAGCAGTTCTTC. Filled out from reference TRBV28 and TRBJ2-1, the complete variable domain reads DVKVTQSSRYLVKRTGEKVFLECVQDMDHENMFWYRQDPGLGLRLIYFSYDVKMKEKGDIPEGYSVSREKKERFSLILESASTNQTSMYLCASSPPSGQGSNEQFFGPGTRLTVL.

The chain combines TRBV5-1 with TRBJ2-7; 7 bases map to TRBD1. The length of the CDR3 is 15 residues. Germline CDR1 SGHRS, CDR2 YFSETQ. V lost 0 bases and J lost 3; bases outside the gene matches: 6. CDR3 sequence reads: CASSLGQGMVYEQYF. The CDR3 DNA reads TGCGCCAGCAGCTTGGGACAGGGTATGGTCTACGAGCAGTACTTC.

About this clone itself: Germline and junction disagree at one end, which may indicate a read error. The chain recombines TRBV2 with TRBJ2-7; D perhaps matches TRBD2 (5 bases). Looked up from germline, CDR1 is SNHLY and CDR2 is FYNNEI. The CDR3 is 10 amino acids. For the CDR3, the DNA is TGTGCCAGCAGACACGGGATCCCCGCCTTC. Its translation: CASRHGIPAF.

The chain links TRBV5-6 to TRBJ2-3; 12 bases line up with TRBD2. With 1 base clipped from V and 2 bases from J, the junction kept 5 bases outside the gene matches. This CDR3 spans 17 amino acids. The germline V gene has CDR1 SGHDT and CDR2 YYEEEE. In DNA, the CDR3 is TGTGCCAGCAGCTTGAGCCGGACTAGCGGGAACACAGATACGCAGTATTTT. This encodes CASSLSRTSGNTDTQYF.